The rows below give T cell receptor beta chains drawn from one sample of a study of blood T cell repertoires in COVID-19. Profiling relied on immunoSEQ multiplex PCR, and the TCRdb table lists in-frame clones only, not all of them. The data contain some 250,000 clones, about three quarters of them singletons. Sequencing was done on a sample of peripheral blood. These receptors were obtained from an elderly woman with acute or convalescent COVID-19. Both conserved end residues are part of each CDR3. A D gene is named only where the DNA matches it firmly. Rows give clone size only sometimes, using once, few, many, or a class for an expanded clone.

J	V	size	D	CDR3	DNA
TRBJ2-3	TRBV11-2	once	TRBD2	CASSLVLDRRGAQTQYF	TGTGCCAGCAGCTTAGTTCTAGATAGGCGGGGGGCTCAAACGCAGTATTTT
TRBJ1-2	TRBV10-3	once	TRBD1	CAIRGQGVYGYTF	TGTGCCATCAGGGGACAGGGGGTCTATGGCTACACCTTC
TRBJ1-1	TRBV7-2	-	-	CASSRSGTLNTEAFF	TGTGCCAGCAGCCGTTCCGGGACATTGAACACTGAAGCTTTCTTT
TRBJ1-1	TRBV19	-	-	CASTLTDSNGAFF	TGTGCCAGTACCCTGACAGACTCCAATGGAGCTTTCTTT
TRBJ1-5	TRBV25-1	-	TRBD1	CASMGQGDNQPQHF	TGTGCCAGTATGGGACAGGGGGACAATCAGCCCCAGCATTTT
TRBJ1-5	TRBV6-5	-	-	CASSYSRAGNQPQHF	TGTGCCAGCAGTTATAGCAGGGCGGGCAATCAGCCCCAGCATTTT
TRBJ1-2	TRBV7-2	-	-	CASSLPRTGYTF	TGTGCCAGCAGCTTACCACGGACAGGCTACACCTTC
TRBJ2-1	TRBV4-2	once	-	CASSQETLGEWHDEQFF	TGTGCCAGCAGCCAAGAGACTTTAGGGGAATGGCACGATGAGCAGTTCTTC
TRBJ2-1	TRBV24-1	-	TRBD1	CATSDPGTGDNEQFF	TGTGCCACCAGTGACCCCGGGACAGGCGACAATGAGCAGTTCTTC
TRBJ1-2	TRBV20-1	-	-	CSASYRDYGYTF	TGCAGTGCTAGTTACCGGGACTATGGCTACACCTTC
TRBJ1-2	TRBV12-3/TRBV12-4	-	TRBD1	CASTRQGHYGYTF	TGTGCCAGCACCCGACAGGGGCACTATGGCTACACCTTC
TRBJ2-6	TRBV18	-	TRBD1	CASSPQRQGSGANVLTF	TGTGCCAGCTCACCACAGCGACAGGGCTCTGGGGCCAACGTCCTGACTTTC
TRBJ2-5	TRBV2	once	TRBD2	CASRPRIAGVGETQYF	TGTGCCAGCAGACCCCGAATAGCGGGAGTCGGGGAGACCCAGTACTTC
TRBJ1-2	TRBV3-1/TRBV3-2	-	TRBD1	CASSQNLLGGAGGYTF	TGTGCCAGCAGCCAAAATCTTTTAGGGGGCGCCGGGGGCTACACCTTC
TRBJ1-2	TRBV5-1	once	-	CASSPGGLANYGYTF	TGCGCCAGCAGCCCGGGTGGGTTAGCGAACTATGGCTACACCTTC
TRBJ2-7	TRBV7-2	-	-	CASSLEGRHYYEQYF	TGTGCCAGCAGCTTAGAAGGCAGGCATTACTACGAGCAGTACTTC
TRBJ1-1	TRBV7-9	-	TRBD1	CASSLASLGQLEAFF	TGTGCCAGCAGCTTAGCGTCCTTGGGACAGCTTGAAGCTTTCTTT
TRBJ1-3	TRBV19	-	-	CASSTTGTGNTIYF	TGTGCCAGTAGTACAACAGGAACTGGAAACACCATATATTTT
TRBJ2-2	TRBV7-2	few	-	CASSLEMGRDGELFF	TGTGCCAGCAGCTTAGAAATGGGGCGTGACGGGGAGCTGTTTTTT
TRBJ1-1	TRBV6-5	-	-	CASSYEGRGGSTEAFF	TGTGCCAGCAGTTACGAGGGGCGGGGTGGGTCCACTGAAGCTTTCTTT
TRBJ1-2	TRBV19	few	-	CASSMPGEANYGYTF	TGTGCCAGTAGTATGCCGGGGGAAGCTAACTATGGCTACACCTTC
TRBJ1-2	TRBV7-2	few	-	CASSLKPYGDSYYGYTF	TGTGCCAGCAGCTTAAAGCCATACGGAGACTCCTACTATGGCTACACCTTC
TRBJ2-3	TRBV15	-	-	CATSRDSSADTQYF	TGTGCCACCAGCAGAGATTCCAGCGCAGATACGCAGTATTTT
TRBJ1-2	TRBV6-2/TRBV6-3	-	-	CASSLLPQGGGYTF	TGTGCCAGCAGCCTCCTGCCCCAGGGTGGCGGCTACACCTTC
TRBJ1-5	TRBV27	-	TRBD1	CASSFGGYRGPNQPQHF	TGTGCCAGCAGTTTTGGGGGTTACAGGGGGCCCAATCAGCCCCAGCATTTT
TRBJ1-5	TRBV6-5	-	-	CASRAVGGGQPQHF	TGTGCCAGCAGGGCGGTGGGAGGGGGGCAGCCCCAGCATTTT
TRBJ1-2	TRBV6-5	-	-	CASSPESGWSGYTF	TGTGCCAGCAGTCCTGAAAGCGGTTGGAGTGGCTACACCTTC
TRBJ1-6	TRBV2	-	TRBD1	CARETGTESPLHF	TGTGCCAGAGAGACAGGGACCGAATCACCCCTCCACTTT
TRBJ2-7	TRBV6-1	few	TRBD1	CASSEHRGDSYEQYF	TGTGCCAGCAGTGAACACAGGGGAGACTCCTACGAGCAGTACTTC
TRBJ2-7	TRBV24-1	-	TRBD2	CATSSLAGHTLYEQYF	TGTGCCACCAGCTCCCTAGCGGGACACACCCTTTACGAGCAGTACTTC
TRBJ2-2	TRBV29-1	once	-	CSAVGQMNTGELFF	TGCAGCGCTGTGGGGCAGATGAACACCGGGGAGCTGTTTTTT
TRBJ2-2	TRBV9	-	TRBD1	CASSVVPGTANTGELFF	TGTGCCAGCAGCGTAGTACCCGGGACAGCGAACACCGGGGAGCTGTTTTTT
TRBJ2-7	TRBV3-1/TRBV3-2	-	-	CASSQEWHEQYF	TGTGCCAGCAGCCAAGAATGGCACGAGCAGTACTTC